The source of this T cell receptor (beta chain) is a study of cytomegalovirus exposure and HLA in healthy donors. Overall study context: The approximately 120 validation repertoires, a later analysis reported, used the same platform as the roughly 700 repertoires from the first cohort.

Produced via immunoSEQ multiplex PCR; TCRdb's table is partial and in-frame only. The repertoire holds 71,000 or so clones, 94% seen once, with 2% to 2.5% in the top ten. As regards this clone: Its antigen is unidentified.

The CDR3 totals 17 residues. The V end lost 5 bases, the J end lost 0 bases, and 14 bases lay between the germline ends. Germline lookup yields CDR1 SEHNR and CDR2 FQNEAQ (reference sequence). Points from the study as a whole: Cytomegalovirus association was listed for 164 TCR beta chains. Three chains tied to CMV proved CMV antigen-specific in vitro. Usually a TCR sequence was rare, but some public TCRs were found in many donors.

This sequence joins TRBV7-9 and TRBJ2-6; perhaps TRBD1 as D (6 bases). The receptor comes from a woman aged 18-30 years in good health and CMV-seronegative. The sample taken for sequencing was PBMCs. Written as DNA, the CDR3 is TGTGCCAGCAGCCGATGGGACACGGACTCTGGGGCCAACGTCCTGACTTTC. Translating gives CASSRWDTDSGANVLTF.